These 21 T cell receptor beta chains came from one sample sequenced in a study of blood T cell repertoires in COVID-19. Profiled with immunoSEQ multiplex PCR; TCRdb holds only in-frame clones, not every one. In the table there are 53,000 or so clones, approximately 80% of which are singletons. Input material: peripheral blood. These receptors all stem from an older man with active or convalescent COVID-19.

In this sample, this clone turned up a few times. This chain uses TRBV19 with TRBJ1-5, with 8 bases identical to TRBD1. Unmatched junction bases numbered 8, after V lost 2 bases and J lost 8 bases. This CDR3 is 15 amino acids long. In germline, CDR1 is LNHDA, CDR2 SQIVND (reference sequence). The CDR3 is CASSINRQGWEPQHF. Here the CDR3 DNA reads TGTGCCAGTAGTATAAACCGACAGGGGTGGGAGCCCCAGCATTTT.

The rearrangement joins TRBV5-1 to TRBJ1-3; D call uncertain. CDR1 is SGHRS, CDR2 YFSETQ, per germline. CDR3 size: 15 residues. V lost 0 bases and J 0 bases, leaving 7 bases between the germline ends. The CDR3 DNA reads as TGCGCCAGCAGCTTGGGTCCCGTCTCTGGAAACACCATATATTTT. Translated: CASSLGPVSGNTIYF.

The chain couples TRBV6-5 to TRBJ1-2; D is ambiguous. Germline V gives CDR1 MNHEY, CDR2 SVGAGI. The CDR3 sequence is 13 residues long. Trimming took off 7 bases at V and 1 base at J, with 10 bases between the two ends. For the CDR3, the DNA is TGTGCCAGCACCGAGAGCTATAACTATGGCTACACCTTC. It codes for CASTESYNYGYTF.

The V and J genes are TRBV11-2 and TRBJ1-2, with D possibly matching TRBD1 (6 bases). The germline gives CDR1 SGHAT, CDR2 FQNNGV. The CDR3 loop spans 15 amino acids. Deletions cut 1 base from V and 4 bases from J, with 13 bases between. The CDR3 sequence: CASSLGRRGAYGYTF. CDR3 coding DNA: TGTGCCAGCAGCTTAGGGCGCAGGGGCGCCTATGGCTACACCTTC.

The chain couples TRBV6-1 to TRBJ1-5, with D possibly matching TRBD1 (5 bases). V was cut by 0 bases and J by 4 bases, with 10 bases left in between. This CDR3 spans 15 amino acids. CDR1 is MNHNS, CDR2 SASEGT, per germline. In DNA, the CDR3 is TGTGCCAGCAGTGAAGCGCTTCGGGGGAATCAGCCCCAGCATTTT. It translates to CASSEALRGNQPQHF.

The chain links TRBV5-1 to TRBJ1-4; TRBD1 aligns across 9 bases. Per germline, CDR1 SGHRS and CDR2 YFSETQ. The CDR3 extends over 15 amino acids. J gave up 5 bases and V 4 bases, and 6 bases lay outside the gene matches. CDR3 protein: CASSPRQGDNEKLFF. CDR3 coding DNA: TGCGCCAGCAGCCCGCGACAGGGGGACAATGAAAAACTGTTTTTT.

J is TRBJ1-2 and V is TRBV24-1, with a tentative D call TRBD1 (6 bases). CDR3 length equals 16 residues. Germline CDR1 is KGHDR and CDR2 is SFDVKD. V was cut by 3 bases and J by 2 bases, with 15 bases left in between. CDR3 DNA sequence: TGTGCCACCAGTGATGAAACAGGGAATTCGAACTATGGCTACACCTTC. Its protein is CATSDETGNSNYGYTF.

This sequence joins TRBV19 and TRBJ2-1; 9 positions match TRBD1. The CDR3 is 16 residues long. Germline V gene lookup returns CDR1 LNHDA and CDR2 SQIVND (reference sequence). V dropped 6 bases and J dropped 6; count of bases not matched to a gene: 12. For the CDR3, the DNA is TGTGCCAGTAGCGACCCCGGACAGGGGCCCTCCAATGAGCAGTTCTTC. This encodes CASSDPGQGPSNEQFF.

The V call is TRBV6-2 or TRBV6-3, the J call TRBJ1-6; D gene unclear. Germline CDR1 MNHEY, CDR2 SVGEGT. The CDR3 has 14 residues. V lost 6 bases and J lost 10, with 16 bases in between. The CDR3 spells CASSEARGRSPLHF. Here the CDR3 DNA reads TGTGCCAGCAGCGAGGCCCGGGGTAGGTCACCCCTCCACTTT.

The rearrangement uses TRBV18 and TRBJ2-2, with 11 nucleotides matching TRBD1. J gave up 3 bases and V 6 bases, and 3 bases lay outside the gene matches. The CDR3 contains 15 residues. The germline CDR1 and CDR2 sequences are KGHSH and LQKENI. CDR3: CASSGQGADTGELFF. In DNA form, the CDR3 reads TGTGCCAGCTCCGGACAGGGGGCGGACACCGGGGAGCTGTTTTTT.

DNA of the CDR3: TGTGCTAGTGGTTTGGTACTTTCTGGAGATAGCAATCAGCCCCAGCATTTT. This gives the protein CASGLVLSGDSNQPQHF. The chain combines TRBV12-5 with TRBJ1-5; no reliable D call. The CDR3 runs to 17 residues. Trimming pared 0 bases from V and 0 bases from J, leaving 12 bases between. CDR1 LGHNT and CDR2 FRNRAP come from the germline V gene.

The chain uses TRBV20-1 and TRBJ1-2; D possibly corresponds to TRBD1 (6 bases). This CDR3 has 13 residues. Per the germline V gene, CDR1 is DFQATT and CDR2 is SNEGSKA (reference sequence). Deletions cut 3 bases from V and 2 bases from J, with 10 bases between. Here the CDR3 DNA reads TGCAGTGCTAGTTTACAGGGAAACTATGGCTACACCTTC. Amino acid sequence: CSASLQGNYGYTF.

The chain is built from TRBV9 and TRBJ1-6; 7 bases align to TRBD1. J lost 8 bases, V lost 4 bases, and 12 bases had no gene match. The CDR3 length is 16 residues. The germline V gene has CDR1 SGDLS and CDR2 YYNGEE. CDR3 sequence (DNA): TGTGCCAGCAGCACCCGGGACAGCCCCAGGGATTCACCCCTCCACTTT. Translation gives CASSTRDSPRDSPLHF.

CDR3: CASSAGQGNEQYF. The CDR3, as DNA: TGTGCCAGTAGTGCGGGACAGGGTAACGAGCAGTACTTC. J is TRBJ2-7 and V is TRBV19; 9 bases are shared with TRBD1. Trimming removed 5 bases from V and 5 bases from J; junction bases left unmatched: 4. CDR1 LNHDA and CDR2 SQIVND come from the germline V gene (reference sequence). This CDR3 spans 13 amino acids.

Points on this clone: The sample contains more than one DNA sequence encoding this CDR3. The gene calls are TRBV5-1 and TRBJ2-2, with D possibly TRBD1 on 5 matching bases. Germline V gene data show CDR1 as SGHRS and CDR2 as YFSETQ. V was pared by 0 bases and J by 0 bases, with 6 bases between. The CDR3 covers 15 residues. Here the CDR3 DNA reads TGCGCCAGCAGCTTGGGACAGTCGAACACCGGGGAGCTGTTTTTT. Amino acids: CASSLGQSNTGELFF.

This chain links TRBV20-1 with TRBJ1-3; D is undetermined. The germline V gene encodes CDR1 DFQATT and CDR2 SNEGSKA (reference sequence). The CDR3 covers 14 residues. V was pared by 3 bases and J by 0 bases, with 9 bases between. CDR3 nucleotides: TGCAGTGCTAGTCCGGAGAGCTCTGGAAACACCATATATTTT. This codes for CSASPESSGNTIYF.

This chain joins TRBV21-1 and TRBJ1-1. TRBV21-1 is a pseudogene segment. The CDR3 totals 15 residues. The CDR3 nucleotides are TGTGCCAGCAGCAAAGCGCGGCAGCCGAACACTGAAGCTTTCTTT. This codes for CASSKARQPNTEAFF.

This rearrangement joins TRBV15 to TRBJ1-1, with 7 bases identical to TRBD1. Germline lookup yields CDR1 LNHNV and CDR2 YYDKDF (reference sequence). The CDR3 length is 13 residues. The V and J ends lost 0 bases and 8 bases, in that order; junction bases with no gene match: 3. For the CDR3, the DNA is TGTGCCACCAGCAGAGAAGACAGGGCAGAAGCTTTCTTT. It is translated as CATSREDRAEAFF. Using reference TRBV15 and TRBJ1-1 for the parts outside the CDR3, the full variable domain is DAMVIQNPRYQVTQFGKPVTLSCSQTLNHNVMYWYQQKSSQAPKLLFHYYDKDFNNEADTPDNFQSRRPNTSFCFLDIRSPGLGDTAMYLCATSREDRAEAFFGQGTRLTVV.

V and J are TRBV5-1 and TRBJ2-2; D is undetermined. Trimming left V 4 bases short and J 0 bases short, with 13 bases between. This CDR3 has 16 amino acids. CDR1 and CDR2 (germline): SGHRS, YFSETQ. The CDR3 loop reads CASSQALGSNTGELFF. Here the CDR3 DNA reads TGCGCCAGCAGCCAAGCCTTGGGCTCGAACACCGGGGAGCTGTTTTTT.

CDR3 nucleotides: TGTGCCAGCAGCTTAGGGACGGGGGGCAATCAGCCCCAGCATTTT. Translation gives CASSLGTGGNQPQHF. V is TRBV7-2 and J is TRBJ1-5, with a tentative D call TRBD1 (5 bases). In germline, CDR1 is SGHTA, CDR2 FQGNSA. The CDR3 loop spans 15 amino acids. Trimming left V 1 base short and J 2 bases short, with 9 bases between. The full variable domain, its missing parts supplied by reference TRBV7-2 and TRBJ1-5, is GAGVSQSPSNKVTEKGKDVELRCDPISGHTALYWYRQSLGQGLEFLIYFQGNSAPDKSGLPSDRFSAERTGGSVSTLTIQRTQQEDSAVYLCASSLGTGGNQPQHFGDGTRLSIL.

The rearrangement links TRBV13 to TRBJ1-2; no reliable D call. With 8 bases removed from V and 8 bases from J, the gap between germline ends came to 15 bases. Germline lookup yields CDR1 PRHDT and CDR2 FYEKMQ (reference sequence). CDR3 length equals 12 residues. The CDR3 DNA reads as TGTGCCAGCGCCCAAAGCCTAGTAGGCTACACCTTC. Amino acids: CASAQSLVGYTF.